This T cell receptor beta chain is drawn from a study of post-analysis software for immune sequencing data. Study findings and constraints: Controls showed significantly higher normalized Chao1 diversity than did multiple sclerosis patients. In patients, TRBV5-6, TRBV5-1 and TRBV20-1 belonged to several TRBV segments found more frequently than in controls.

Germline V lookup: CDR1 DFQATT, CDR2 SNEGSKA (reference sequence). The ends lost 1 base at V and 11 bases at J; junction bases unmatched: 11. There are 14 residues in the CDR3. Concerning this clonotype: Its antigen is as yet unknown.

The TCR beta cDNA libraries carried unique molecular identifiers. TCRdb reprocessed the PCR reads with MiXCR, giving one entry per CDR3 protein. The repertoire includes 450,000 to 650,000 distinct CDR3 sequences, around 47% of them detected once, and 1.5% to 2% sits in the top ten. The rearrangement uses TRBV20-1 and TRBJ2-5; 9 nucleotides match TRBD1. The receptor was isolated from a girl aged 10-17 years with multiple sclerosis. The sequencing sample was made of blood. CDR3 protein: CSARGQGGPGEQYF. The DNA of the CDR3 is TGCAGTGCTAGAGGACAGGGGGGCCCCGGTGAGCAGTACTTC.